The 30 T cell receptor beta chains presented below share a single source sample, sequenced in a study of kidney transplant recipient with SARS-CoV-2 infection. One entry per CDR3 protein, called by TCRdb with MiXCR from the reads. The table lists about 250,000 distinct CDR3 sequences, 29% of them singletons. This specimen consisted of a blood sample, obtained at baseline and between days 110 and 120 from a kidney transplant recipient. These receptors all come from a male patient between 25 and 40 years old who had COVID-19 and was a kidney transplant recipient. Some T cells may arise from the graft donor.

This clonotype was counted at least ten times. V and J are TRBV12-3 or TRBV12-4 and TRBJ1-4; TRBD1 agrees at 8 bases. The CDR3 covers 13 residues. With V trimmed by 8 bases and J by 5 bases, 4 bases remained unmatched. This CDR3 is CASLRTGNEKLFF. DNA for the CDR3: TGTGCCAGCCTCAGGACAGGGAATGAAAAACTGTTTTTT.

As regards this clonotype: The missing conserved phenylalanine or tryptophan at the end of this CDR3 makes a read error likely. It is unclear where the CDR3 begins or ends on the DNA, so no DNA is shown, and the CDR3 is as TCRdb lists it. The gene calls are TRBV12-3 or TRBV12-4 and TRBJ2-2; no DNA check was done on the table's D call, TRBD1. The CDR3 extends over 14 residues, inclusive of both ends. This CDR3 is CARQQGRETGELGV.

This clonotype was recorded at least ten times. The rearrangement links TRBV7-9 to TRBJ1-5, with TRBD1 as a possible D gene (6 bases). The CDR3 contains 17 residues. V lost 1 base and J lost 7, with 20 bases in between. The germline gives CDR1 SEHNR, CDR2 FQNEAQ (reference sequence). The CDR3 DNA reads TGTGCCAGCAGCTTAGGGCCGGGATCGGGGGCTGGACAGCCCCAGCATTTT. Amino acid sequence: CASSLGPGSGAGQPQHF. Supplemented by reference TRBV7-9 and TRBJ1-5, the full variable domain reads DTGVSQNPRHKITKRGQNVTFRCDPISEHNRLYWYRQTLGQGPEFLTYFQNEAQLEKSRLLSDRFSAERPKGSFSTLEIQRTEQGDSAMYLCASSLGPGSGAGQPQHFGDGTRLSIL.

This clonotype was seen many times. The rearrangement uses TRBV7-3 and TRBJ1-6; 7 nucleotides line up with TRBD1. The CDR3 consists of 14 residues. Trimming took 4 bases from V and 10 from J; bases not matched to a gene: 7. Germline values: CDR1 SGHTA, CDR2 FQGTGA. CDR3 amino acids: CASSSTGTESPLHF. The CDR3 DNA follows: TGTGCCAGCAGCTCGACAGGGACGGAATCACCCCTCCACTTT.

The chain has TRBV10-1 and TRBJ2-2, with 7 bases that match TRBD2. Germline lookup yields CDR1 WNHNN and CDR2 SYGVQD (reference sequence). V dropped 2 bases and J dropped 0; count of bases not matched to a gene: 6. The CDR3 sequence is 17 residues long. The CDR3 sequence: CASSENAGVANTGELFF. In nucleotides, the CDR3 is TGCGCCAGCAGTGAGAACGCGGGAGTTGCGAACACCGGGGAGCTGTTTTTT.

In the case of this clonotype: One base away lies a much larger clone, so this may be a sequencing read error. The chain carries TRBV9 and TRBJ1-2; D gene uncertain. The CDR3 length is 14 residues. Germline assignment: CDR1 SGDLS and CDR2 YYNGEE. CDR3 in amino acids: CANSVDMGSYGYTF. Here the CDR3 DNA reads TGTGCCAACAGCGTAGACATGGGGTCCTATGGCTACACCTTC.

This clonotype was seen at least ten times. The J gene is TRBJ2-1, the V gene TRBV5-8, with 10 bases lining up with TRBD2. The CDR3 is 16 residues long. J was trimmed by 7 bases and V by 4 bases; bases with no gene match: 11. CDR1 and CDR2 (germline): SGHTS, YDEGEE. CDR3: CASSETGTSAANEQFF. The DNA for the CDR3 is TGTGCCAGCAGCGAAACCGGGACTAGCGCCGCGAATGAGCAGTTCTTC.

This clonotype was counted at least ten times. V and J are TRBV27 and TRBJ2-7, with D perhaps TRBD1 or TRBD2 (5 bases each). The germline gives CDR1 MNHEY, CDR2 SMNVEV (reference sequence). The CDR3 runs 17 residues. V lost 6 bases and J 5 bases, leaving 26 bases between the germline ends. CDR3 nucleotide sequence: TGTGCCAGCAGCCGCGTTGCGCGGAGCAGGGAGAGAAACGAGCAGTACTTC. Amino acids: CASSRVARSRERNEQYF.

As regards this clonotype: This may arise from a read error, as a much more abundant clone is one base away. CDR3 DNA: TGCAGCGTTGTCCCGAGACGAGATGAGCAGTACTTC. Residues: CSVVPRRDEQYF. The chain has TRBV29-1 and TRBJ2-7; unclear D gene. The CDR3 loop spans 12 amino acids. Germline loops: CDR1 SQVTM, CDR2 ANQGSEA. Trimming left V 4 bases short and J 7 bases short, with 14 bases between.

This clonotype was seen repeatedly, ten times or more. CDR3 DNA sequence: TGTGCCAGCAGCACACTACAGGGTGGCGGAAACACCATATATTTT. This encodes CASSTLQGGGNTIYF. V and J are TRBV7-9 and TRBJ1-3, with D maybe TRBD1 (6 bases). CDR1 and CDR2 from the germline V gene are SEHNR and FQNEAQ (reference sequence). The CDR3 spans 15 residues. Trimming cost V 5 bases and J 4 bases, with 15 bases left between them. The whole variable domain, remainder taken from reference TRBV7-9 and TRBJ1-3, is DTGVSQNPRHKITKRGQNVTFRCDPISEHNRLYWYRQTLGQGPEFLTYFQNEAQLEKSRLLSDRFSAERPKGSFSTLEIQRTEQGDSAMYLCASSTLQGGGNTIYFGEGSWLTVV.

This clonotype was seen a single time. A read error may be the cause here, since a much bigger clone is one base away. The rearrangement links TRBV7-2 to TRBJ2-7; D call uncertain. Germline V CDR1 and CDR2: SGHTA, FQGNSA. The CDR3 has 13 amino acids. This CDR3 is CDSSLEHLYEQYF. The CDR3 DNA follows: TGTGACAGCAGCTTAGAACACCTATACGAGCAGTACTTC. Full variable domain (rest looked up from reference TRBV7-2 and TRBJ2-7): GAGVSQSPSNKVTEKGKDVELRCDPISGHTALYWYRQSLGQGLEFLIYFQGNSAPDKSGLPSDRFSAERTGGSVSTLTIQRTQQEDSAVYLCDSSLEHLYEQYFGPGTRLTVT.

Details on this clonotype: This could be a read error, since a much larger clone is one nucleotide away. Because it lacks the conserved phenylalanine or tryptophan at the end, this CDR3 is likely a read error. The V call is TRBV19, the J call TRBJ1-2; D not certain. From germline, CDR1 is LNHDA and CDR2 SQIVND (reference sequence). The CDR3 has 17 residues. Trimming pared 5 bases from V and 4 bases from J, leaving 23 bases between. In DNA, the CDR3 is TGTGCCAGTAGTTTATCGGTGACAAATCGAAAGACCTATGGCTACACCTGC. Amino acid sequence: CASSLSVTNRKTYGYTC.

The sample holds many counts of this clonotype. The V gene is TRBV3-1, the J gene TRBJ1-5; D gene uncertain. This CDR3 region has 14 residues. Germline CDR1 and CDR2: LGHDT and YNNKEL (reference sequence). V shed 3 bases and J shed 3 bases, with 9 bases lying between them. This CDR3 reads CASSHGSDNQPQHF. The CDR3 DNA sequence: TGTGCCAGCAGCCACGGTTCAGACAATCAGCCCCAGCATTTT.

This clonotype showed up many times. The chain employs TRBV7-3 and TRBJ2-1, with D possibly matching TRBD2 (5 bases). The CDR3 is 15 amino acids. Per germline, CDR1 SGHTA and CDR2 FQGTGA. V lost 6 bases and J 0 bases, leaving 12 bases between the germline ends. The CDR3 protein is CASSQSGPSYNEQFF. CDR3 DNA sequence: TGTGCCAGCAGTCAAAGCGGTCCCTCCTACAATGAGCAGTTCTTC.

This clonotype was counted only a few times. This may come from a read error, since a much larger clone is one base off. This CDR3 reads CASSDSATTGSSYEQYF. DNA of the CDR3: TGTGCCAGCAGCGACTCGGCCACAACAGGGAGCTCCTACGAGCAGTACTTC. The chain employs TRBV7-9 and TRBJ2-7; tentatively, D is TRBD1 (6 bases). The CDR3 is 17 residues long. V shed 5 bases and J shed 0 bases, with 20 bases lying between them. Per germline, CDR1 SEHNR and CDR2 FQNEAQ (reference sequence). The entire variable domain, with the rest obtained from reference TRBV7-9 and TRBJ2-7, is as follows: DTGVSQNPRHKITKRGQNVTFRCDPISEHNRLYWYRQTLGQGPEFLTYFQNEAQLEKSRLLSDRFSAERPKGSFSTLEIQRTEQGDSAMYLCASSDSATTGSSYEQYFGPGTRLTVT.

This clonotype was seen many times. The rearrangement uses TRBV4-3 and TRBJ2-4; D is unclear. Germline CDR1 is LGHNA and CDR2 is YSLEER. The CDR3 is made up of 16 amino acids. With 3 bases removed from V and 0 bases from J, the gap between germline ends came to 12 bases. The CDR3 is CASSHLPDLAKNIQYF. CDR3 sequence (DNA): TGCGCCAGCAGCCACTTACCAGACCTAGCCAAAAACATTCAGTACTTC.

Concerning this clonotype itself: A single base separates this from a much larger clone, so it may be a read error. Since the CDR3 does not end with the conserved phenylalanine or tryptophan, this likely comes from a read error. CDR3 in DNA: TGTGCCAGCAGTTGGGGTGTGGACTATGGCTACACCTAC. Encoded protein: CASSWGVDYGYTY. V usage is TRBV28 and J usage is TRBJ1-2; D is unclear. The V and J ends lost 4 bases and 3 bases respectively, with 9 bases between them. CDR1 is MDHEN, CDR2 SYDVKM, per germline. The CDR3 extends over 13 amino acids.

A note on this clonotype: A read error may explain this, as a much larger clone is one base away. This chain's CDR3 is CASSLELQGSEQFF. The DNA of the CDR3 is TGCGCCAGCAGCTTGGAACTGCAGGGTAGCGAGCAGTTCTTC. The V and J genes are TRBV5-1 and TRBJ2-4; possibly TRBD1 for D (5 bases). The DNA end lines up better with TRBJ2-1; the J call may be wrong. Germline V gene lookup returns CDR1 SGHRS and CDR2 YFSETQ. This CDR3 comprises 14 residues.

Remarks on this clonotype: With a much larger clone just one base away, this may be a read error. The CDR3 reads CATSGIRAGPMGEQYF. CDR3 coding DNA: TGTGCCACCAGCGGAATACGAGCGGGACCCATGGGGGAGCAGTACTTC. The chain couples TRBV15 to TRBJ2-7, with 7 bases lining up with TRBD2. Germline trimming cut 5 bases from V and 7 bases from J; bases unmatched to any gene: 17. In germline, CDR1 is LNHNV, CDR2 YYDKDF (reference sequence). The CDR3 spans 16 residues.

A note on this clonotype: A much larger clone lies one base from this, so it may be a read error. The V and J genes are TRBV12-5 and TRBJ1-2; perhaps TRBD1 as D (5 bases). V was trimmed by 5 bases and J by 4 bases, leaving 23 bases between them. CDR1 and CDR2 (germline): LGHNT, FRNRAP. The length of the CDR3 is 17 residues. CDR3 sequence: CASGVPDLQGKAYGYTF. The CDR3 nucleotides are TGTGCTAGTGGTGTACCAGATTTGCAGGGAAAGGCCTATGGCTACACCTTC. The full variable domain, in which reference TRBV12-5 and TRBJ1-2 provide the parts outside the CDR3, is DARVTQTPRHKVTEMGQEVTMRCQPILGHNTVFWYRQTMMQGLELLAYFRNRAPLDDSGMPKDRFSAEMPDATLATLKIQPSEPRDSAVYFCASGVPDLQGKAYGYTFGSGTRLTVV.

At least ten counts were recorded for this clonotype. The CDR3 region has the DNA TGTGCCAGCAGTGACCTTGGGACAGAAAATCAGCCCCAGCATTTT. Translated, it gives CASSDLGTENQPQHF. The chain recombines TRBV2 with TRBJ1-5, with TRBD1 identical over 7 bases. J gave up 4 bases and V 3 bases, and 6 bases lay outside the gene matches. The CDR3 has 15 amino acids. Germline CDR1 SNHLY, CDR2 FYNNEI.

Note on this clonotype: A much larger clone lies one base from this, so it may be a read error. CDR3: CASSQFYERYF. In nucleotides, the CDR3 is TGTGCCAGCAGTCAGTTCTACGAGCGGTACTTC. The chain joins TRBV28 to TRBJ2-7; D is unclear. This CDR3 comprises 11 residues. The germline gives CDR1 MDHEN, CDR2 SYDVKM.

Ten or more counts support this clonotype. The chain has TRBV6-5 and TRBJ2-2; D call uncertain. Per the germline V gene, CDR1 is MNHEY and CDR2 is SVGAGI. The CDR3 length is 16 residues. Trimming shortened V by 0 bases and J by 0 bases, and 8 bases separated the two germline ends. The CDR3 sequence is CASSYSAGTNTGELFF. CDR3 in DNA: TGTGCCAGCAGTTACTCGGCAGGCACGAACACCGGGGAGCTGTTTTTT.

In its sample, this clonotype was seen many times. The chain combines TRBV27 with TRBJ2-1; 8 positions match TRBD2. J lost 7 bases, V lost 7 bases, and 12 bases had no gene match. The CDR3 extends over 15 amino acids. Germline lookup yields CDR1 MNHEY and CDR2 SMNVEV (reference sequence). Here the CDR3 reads CASTSSGTRTNEQFF. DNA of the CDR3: TGTGCCAGCACCTCCTCCGGGACTAGAACGAATGAGCAGTTCTTC.

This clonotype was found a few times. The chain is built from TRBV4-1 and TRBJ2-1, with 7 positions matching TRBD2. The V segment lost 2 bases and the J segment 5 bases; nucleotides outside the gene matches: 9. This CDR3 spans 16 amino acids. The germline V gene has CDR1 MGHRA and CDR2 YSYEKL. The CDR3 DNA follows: TGCGCCAGCAGCCAATTTGGGAGGGCCGTGGACAATGAGCAGTTCTTC. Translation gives CASSQFGRAVDNEQFF.

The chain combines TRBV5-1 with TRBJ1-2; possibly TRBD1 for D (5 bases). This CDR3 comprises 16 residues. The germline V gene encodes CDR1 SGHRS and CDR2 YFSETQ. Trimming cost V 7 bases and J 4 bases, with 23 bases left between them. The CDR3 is CASSEGPVRKTYGYTF. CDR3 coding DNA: TGCGCCAGCTCTGAGGGACCGGTTCGAAAGACCTATGGCTACACCTTC. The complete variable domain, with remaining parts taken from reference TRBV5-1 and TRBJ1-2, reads KAGVTQTPRYLIKTRGQQVTLSCSPISGHRSVSWYQQTPGQGLQFLFEYFSETQRNKGNFPGRFSGRQFSNSRSEMNVSTLELGDSALYLCASSEGPVRKTYGYTFGSGTRLTVV.

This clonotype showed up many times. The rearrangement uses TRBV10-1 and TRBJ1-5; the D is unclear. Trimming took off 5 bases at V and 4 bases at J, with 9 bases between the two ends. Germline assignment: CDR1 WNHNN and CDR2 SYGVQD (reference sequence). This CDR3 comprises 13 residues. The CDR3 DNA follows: TGCGCCAGCAGTCTGGGAAAAAATCAGCCCCAGCATTTT. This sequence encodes CASSLGKNQPQHF.

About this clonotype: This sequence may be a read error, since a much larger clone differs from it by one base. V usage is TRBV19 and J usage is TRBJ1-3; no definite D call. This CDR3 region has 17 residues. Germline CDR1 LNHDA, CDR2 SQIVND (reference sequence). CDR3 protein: CVSSIAGEPAGGNTIYF. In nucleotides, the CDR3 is TGTGTCAGTAGTATAGCCGGGGAGCCGGCTGGCGGAAACACCATATATTTT.

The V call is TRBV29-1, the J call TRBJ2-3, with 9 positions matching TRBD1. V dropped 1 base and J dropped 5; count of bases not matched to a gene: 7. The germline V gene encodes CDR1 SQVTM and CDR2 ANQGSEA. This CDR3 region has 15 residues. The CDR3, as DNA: TGCAGCGTTGAAGCGGACAGGGGTGGAGGAGATACGCAGTATTTT. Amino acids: CSVEADRGGGDTQYF.

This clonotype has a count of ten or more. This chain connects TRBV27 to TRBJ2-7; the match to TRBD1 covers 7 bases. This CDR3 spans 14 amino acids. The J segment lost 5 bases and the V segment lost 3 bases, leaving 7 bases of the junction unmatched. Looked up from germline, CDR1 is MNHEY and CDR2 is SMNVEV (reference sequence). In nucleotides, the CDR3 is TGTGCCAGCAGTTTCCTCGGGACAGCTCACGAGCAGTACTTC. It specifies CASSFLGTAHEQYF.